The following is a T cell receptor (beta chain) sequence with its context. The specificity of this receptor is unknown. One base away there is no much larger clone; base qualities are not given. The data stem from a study of blood T cells in healthy people across ages (dated by TCRdb to the mid-2010s). About the full investigation: In model experiments, roughly one uniquely barcoded TCR beta cDNA molecule per two T cells was captured by template switching. To track age-related changes in TCR beta repertoire diversity, the study relied on deep sequencing normalized with unique cDNA molecular identifiers. Donors were grouped into four age groups: young (average 16 years), middle-aged (approximately 41), aged (about 60) and long-lived (approximately 75). To avoid experimental bias, donors of different ages were randomly spread across the sequencing lanes. The study analyzed two additional independent replicas of 1 million unique cDNA reads from the same blood draw for two donors, one aged 18 to 30 and one aged 80 or older.

Broad study findings and their caveats: As age increased, observed TCR beta diversity per million T cells dropped in a roughly linear way, and a significant reduction was already evident by age roughly 36. Since profiling was done on bulk unsorted PBMCs, naive and antigen-experienced compartments could not be conclusively compared. The percentage of naive T cells measured by flow cytometry correlated strongly with observed TCR beta diversity. Estimates of total diversity from one million sequenced T cells were regarded as lower bounds and underestimates. The long-lived group showed more naive CD4+ T cells, fewer expanded clones and increased TCR diversity than the aged group, suggesting age selection. Donor CMV infection status was unknown, potentially confounding age-related changes in expanded clonotypes.

The CDR3 runs 13 amino acids, cysteine and phenylalanine included. Only CDR3 DNA remains: 39 bases, in frame from the first base. The germline V gene encodes CDR1 KGHSH and CDR2 LQKENI. The 39 donors, aged 6 to 90 years, were systemically healthy Caucasian individuals from Russia. Each donor gave ten milliliters of peripheral blood, drawn into EDTA-treated Vacutainer tubes. Ficoll-Paque density-gradient centrifugation was used to isolate PBMCs, with at least 6 million obtained per sample. Trizol reagent was used to extract total RNA from the PBMCs, yielding at least 5.5 micrograms per sample. The percentages of naive CD45RAhigh/CD27high T cells were determined by flow cytometry on a PBMC aliquot from every donor. The library was generated by 5' RACE. Sequenced on an Illumina HiSeq 2500. The second PCR ran for roughly 7 to 11 cycles and used a J-beta primer mix along with a sample-barcoded 5' primer. Each TCR beta cDNA molecule received a unique molecular identifier from a template-switch 5' adaptor carrying 12 random nucleotides. At least 2.5 million CDR3-containing paired-end reads were obtained from each sample. All of the RNA was converted into first-strand cDNA using the Mint cDNA synthesis kit, with a TRBC-specific oligonucleotide serving as the primer. After uracil-DNA glycosylase treatment, a first 18-cycle PCR used universal primers M1SS and BC2_uni_R on all cDNA. As for how the authors treated the data: Each sample was normalized by randomly selecting 1 million high-quality reads, each carrying a distinct molecular identifier. Instead of being binned into consensus sequences, reads that shared molecular identifiers were thrown out. MiTCR, set to a Q25 quality threshold and the strictest error-elimination algorithm, was used for CDR3 identification, clonotype clustering and error correction. Lower-bound total TCR beta diversity was estimated with a nonparametric unseen species model using Euler transformation. The raw public data were reprocessed by TCRdb itself: fastp quality trimming at Q25, MiXCR clonotype calling, in-frame beta chains only. Identical CDR3 protein sequences are pooled into one entry, listed with their most common genes and DNA. What appears here as the V and J calls and clone size reflects TCRdb's work, not the paper's. The sample has 750,000 to 950,000 distinct CDR3 sequences on record, roughly 50% of them singletons. The ten largest clones capture about 42% of the sample.

The source is a man older than 75 in good health. The sample was blood. The chain is assembled from TRBV18 and TRBJ2-5, with 9 central nucleotides matching TRBD1. The end of the DNA aligns better with TRBJ2-7, so the J call may be wrong. The nucleotide sequence reads TGTGCCAGCTCACCGGGGACAGGGTTCGAGCAGTACTTC. The resulting protein is CASSPGTGFEQYF.